This TCR beta chain was observed in a study of blood T cell repertoires in COVID-19. The wider study: The origin of the acute and convalescent COVID-19 samples was the United States, Italy and Spain. T cells, B-cell-depleted T cells, or PBMCs provided the cDNA or gDNA that served as material.

Germline V gives CDR1 SGHTA, CDR2 FQGTGA. With 4 bases clipped from V and 1 base from J, the junction kept 6 bases outside the gene matches. The CDR3 totals 15 residues. Original processing methods: Quantification of nucleated cells was approximated via reference gene primer amplification. Data came from immunoSEQ multiplex PCR; TCRdb stores just in-frame clones and leaves some out. That table gives V, J and clone size, and the DNA gave D and trimming. The sample contains fewer than 350,000 clones, over 75% of which appear only once. Patients in Seattle were enrolled during active infection, then followed longitudinally.

The rearrangement joins TRBV7-3 to TRBJ1-1; 7 nucleotides agree with TRBD1. The sequence derives from a woman in her twenties or thirties with COVID-19, enrolled during active disease. The sample consisted of peripheral blood. The CDR3 loop is CASSSDGTENTEAFF. In DNA, the CDR3 is TGTGCCAGCAGCTCCGACGGGACAGAGAACACTGAAGCTTTCTTT.